The rows below give T cell receptor beta chains drawn from one sample of a study of OX40 agonist ivuxolimab in advanced cancers. The table came from immunoSEQ multiplex PCR; TCRdb's copy has only in-frame clones and leaves some out. The sample has 60,000 to 85,000 clones, roughly 80% seen once. The sample consisted of CD4+ or CD8+ T cells sorted from blood, taken in a trial of the OX40 agonist ivuxolimab. These receptors were obtained from an adult with an advanced solid tumor such as melanoma, head and neck, liver or kidney cancer. The CDR3 runs from the conserved cysteine through the conserved F or W. D genes are given only for firm matches. The size of a clone is reported for some rows only, either as once, few or many, or as a class for expanded clones.

V	size	J	D	CDR3	DNA
TRBV4-1	-	TRBJ2-1	-	CASSQRFPAEVGGNEQFF	TGCGCCAGCAGCCAAAGATTCCCGGCAGAGGTAGGGGGGAATGAGCAGTTCTTC
TRBV10-3	-	TRBJ2-5	-	CAISGASRETQYF	TGTGCCATCAGTGGGGCTAGCCGGGAGACCCAGTACTTC
TRBV6-1	-	TRBJ2-1	-	CASSEAGFQFYNEQFF	TGTGCCAGCAGTGAAGCTGGGTTTCAATTCTACAATGAGCAGTTCTTC
TRBV2	-	TRBJ2-7	-	CASNRPPYEQYF	TGTGCCAGCAACAGACCTCCTTACGAGCAGTACTTC
TRBV19	-	TRBJ1-2	TRBD1	CASSRTGVVYGYTF	TGTGCCAGTAGTAGGACAGGGGTAGTCTATGGCTACACCTTC
TRBV19	-	TRBJ1-2	-	CASNRQAEGYGYTF	TGTGCCAGTAATCGACAGGCCGAGGGCTATGGCTACACCTTC
TRBV19	once	TRBJ2-7	-	CASSTSMGVSYEQYF	TGTGCCAGTAGTACCTCGATGGGGGTGTCCTACGAGCAGTACTTC
TRBV6-6	few	TRBJ2-7	-	CASSYLDLYEQYF	TGTGCCAGCAGTTACTTAGACCTCTACGAGCAGTACTTC
TRBV28	-	TRBJ1-2	TRBD1	CASSRPGQVQGYTF	TGTGCCAGCAGTAGACCGGGACAGGTGCAGGGCTACACCTTC
TRBV30	-	TRBJ1-5	-	CAWNSLSNQPQHF	TGTGCCTGGAATAGCCTGAGCAATCAGCCCCAGCATTTT
TRBV18	-	TRBJ1-1	-	CASYRDIINTEAFF	TGTGCCAGCTACCGGGACATAATAAACACTGAAGCTTTCTTT
TRBV6-5	-	TRBJ2-1	-	CASSYSRLLYNEQFF	TGTGCCAGCAGTTACTCGAGACTCCTTTACAATGAGCAGTTCTTC
TRBV5-4	-	TRBJ2-2	-	CASSLSSWGQNTGELFF	TGTGCCAGCAGCCTCTCAAGCTGGGGCCAAAACACCGGGGAGCTGTTTTTT
TRBV19	-	TRBJ2-5	TRBD1	CASSVRTGGNMETQYF	TGTGCCAGTAGTGTACGGACAGGAGGCAATATGGAGACCCAGTACTTC
TRBV9	-	TRBJ2-7	TRBD2	CASSATGTSSYEQYF	TGTGCCAGCAGCGCTACCGGGACTAGCTCCTACGAGCAGTACTTC
TRBV5-1	-	TRBJ2-7	TRBD2	CASSKLAGGTYEQYF	TGCGCCAGCAGCAAGCTAGCGGGAGGAACCTACGAGCAGTACTTC
TRBV18	-	TRBJ2-1	-	CASSPPTDYNEQFF	TGTGCCAGCTCACCACCTACAGATTACAATGAGCAGTTCTTC
TRBV5-6	-	TRBJ2-7	TRBD1	CASSFHLGQGVLYEQYF	TGTGCCAGCAGCTTCCACTTGGGACAGGGGGTGTTGTACGAGCAGTACTTC
TRBV10-3	-	TRBJ1-6	TRBD1	CAISGSNRGTDVYNSPLHF	TGTGCCATCAGTGGTTCTAACAGGGGGACCGACGTCTATAATTCACCCCTCCACTTT
TRBV13	few	TRBJ2-7	TRBD2	CASSPRLAGGSYEQYF	TGTGCCAGCAGCCCCAGACTAGCGGGAGGGTCCTACGAGCAGTACTTC
TRBV6-5	once	TRBJ1-6	-	CASSYGDSRSSPLHF	TGTGCCAGCAGTTACGGGGACTCTCGGAGTTCACCCCTCCACTTT
TRBV11-3	-	TRBJ2-1	-	CASSLFWEDTAYNEQFF	TGTGCCAGCAGCTTATTTTGGGAGGACACTGCCTACAATGAGCAGTTCTTC
TRBV29-1	-	TRBJ1-1	-	CSVTPALDILNTEAFF	TGCAGCGTAACCCCGGCATTAGACATCCTGAACACTGAAGCTTTCTTT
TRBV11-2	-	TRBJ1-3	-	CASSGRLAGNTIYF	TGTGCCAGCAGCGGCAGATTAGCCGGAAACACCATATATTTT
TRBV6-6	once	TRBJ1-3	TRBD1	CASSYGAGGGNTIYF	TGTGCCAGCAGTTACGGGGCAGGGGGGGGAAACACCATATATTTT
TRBV25-1	-	TRBJ2-1	-	CASKNPYEQFF	TGTGCCAGCAAAAATCCCTATGAGCAGTTCTTC
TRBV30	-	TRBJ1-6	-	CAWSVGPDPHRSPLHF	TGTGCCTGGAGTGTGGGCCCGGACCCCCACCGATCACCCCTCCACTTT
TRBV18	few	TRBJ1-1	-	CASSQTSVEAFF	TGTGCCAGCTCTCAAACATCAGTTGAAGCTTTCTTT
TRBV5-1	-	TRBJ1-4	-	CASSLGPEYEKLFF	TGCGCCAGCAGCTTGGGACCAGAGTATGAAAAACTGTTTTTT
TRBV4-1	-	TRBJ1-5	-	CASSQEIAGAKRPQHF	TGCGCCAGCAGCCAAGAAATTGCCGGGGCGAAGAGGCCCCAGCATTTT
TRBV11-2	few	TRBJ2-7	TRBD2	CASSSRPSGPNYEQYF	TGTGCCAGCAGCTCCCGTCCTAGCGGGCCTAACTACGAGCAGTACTTC
TRBV6-6	-	TRBJ2-1	-	CASKGPTFNDEQFF	TGTGCCAGCAAGGGACCTACCTTCAACGATGAGCAGTTCTTC